This TCR beta chain was sequenced in a study of T cell repertoires in cytomegalovirus infection. Study in general: The authors used CMV epitopes that were HLA-C-restricted (recently identified) and HLA-B-restricted (well studied). Indications of both CMV infection and matching HLA type were provided by public TCR beta signatures.

This CDR3 is 14 amino acids long. Trimming removed 7 bases from V and 2 bases from J, with 12 bases in between. TCRdb processed the reads anew with MiXCR; each CDR3 protein has one entry. The data hold about 890,000 distinct CDR3 sequences, with roughly 30% observed a single time. On this clonotype: Its matching antigen is unknown.

This clonotype originated in a human donor in good health (CMV status not recorded). Some clones in this sample may be carry-over from other donors' samples. The sequenced sample was cultured CD8+ T cells from PBMCs, obtained from culture after CMV antigen stimulation. The rearrangement uses TRBV12-3 or TRBV12-4 and TRBJ2-1; D might be TRBD1 or TRBD2, each matching 6 bases. The chain's CDR3 is CASKGGLPYNEQFF. The CDR3 DNA reads TGTGCCAGCAAGGGGGGACTCCCCTACAATGAGCAGTTCTTC.